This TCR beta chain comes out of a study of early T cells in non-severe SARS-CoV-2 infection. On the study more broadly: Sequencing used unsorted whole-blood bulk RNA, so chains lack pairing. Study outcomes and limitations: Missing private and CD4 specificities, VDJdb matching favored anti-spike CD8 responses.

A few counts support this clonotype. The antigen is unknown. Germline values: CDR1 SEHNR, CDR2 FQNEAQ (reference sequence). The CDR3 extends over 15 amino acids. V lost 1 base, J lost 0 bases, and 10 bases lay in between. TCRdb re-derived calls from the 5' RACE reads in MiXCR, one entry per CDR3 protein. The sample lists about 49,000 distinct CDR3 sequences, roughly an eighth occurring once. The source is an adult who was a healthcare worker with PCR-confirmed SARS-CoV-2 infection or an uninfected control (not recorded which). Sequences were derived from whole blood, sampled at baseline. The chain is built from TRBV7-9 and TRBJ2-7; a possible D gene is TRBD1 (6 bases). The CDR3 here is CASSLGGRGSYEQYF. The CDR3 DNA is TGTGCCAGCAGCTTAGGGGGCAGGGGCTCCTACGAGCAGTACTTC. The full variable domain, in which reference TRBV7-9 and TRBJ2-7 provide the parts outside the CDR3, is DTGVSQNPRHKITKRGQNVTFRCDPISEHNRLYWYRQTLGQGPEFLTYFQNEAQLEKSRLLSDRFSAERPKGSFSTLEIQRTEQGDSAMYLCASSLGGRGSYEQYFGPGTRLTVT.